A single sample gave rise to the 10 T cell receptor beta chains below, sequenced in a study of T cells after yellow fever vaccination. Via MiXCR, TCRdb re-called the 5' RACE reads, giving one row per CDR3 protein. Among roughly 170,000 distinct CDR3 sequences listed, 6.2% were seen once. Sequenced here: CD4+ T cells sorted from PBMCs, sampled on the day of the first yellow fever vaccination. The receptors here all came from a man aged 18 to 29 who received the YFV17D yellow fever vaccine.

This clonotype was seen at least ten times. The chain recombines TRBV5-6 with TRBJ2-5; D ambiguous. Trimming took off 7 bases at V and 5 bases at J, with 12 bases between the two ends. The germline V gene has CDR1 SGHDT and CDR2 YYEEEE. This CDR3 contains 12 residues. CDR3 nucleotides: TGTGCCAGCGGCCCTAGACGGGAGACCCAGTACTTC. It codes for CASGPRRETQYF. The whole variable domain, remainder taken from reference TRBV5-6 and TRBJ2-5, is DAGVTQSPTHLIKTRGQQVTLRCSPKSGHDTVSWYQQALGQGPQFIFQYYEEEERQRGNFPDRFSGHQFPNYSSELNVNALLLGDSALYLCASGPRRETQYFGPGTRLLVL.

This sequence joins TRBV5-1 and TRBJ2-2; the match to TRBD1 covers 8 bases. After removal of 3 bases from V and 1 base from J, the junction contained 2 bases not matched to a gene. This CDR3 has 15 residues. CDR1 SGHRS and CDR2 YFSETQ come from the germline V gene. Here the CDR3 DNA reads TGCGCCAGCAGCTCGGGACAGGTGAACACCGGGGAGCTGTTTTTT. This encodes CASSSGQVNTGELFF. The entire variable domain, with the rest obtained from reference TRBV5-1 and TRBJ2-2, is as follows: KAGVTQTPRYLIKTRGQQVTLSCSPISGHRSVSWYQQTPGQGLQFLFEYFSETQRNKGNFPGRFSGRQFSNSRSEMNVSTLELGDSALYLCASSSGQVNTGELFFGEGSRLTVL.

This chain connects TRBV20-1 to TRBJ2-1; 12 bases line up with TRBD2. There are 20 residues in the CDR3. The ends lost 0 bases at V and 7 bases at J; junction bases unmatched: 19. Germline V CDR1 and CDR2: DFQATT, SNEGSKA (reference sequence). CDR3 amino acids: CSARDWGGLAGLGMENEQFF. Written as DNA, the CDR3 is TGCAGTGCTAGAGATTGGGGTGGACTAGCGGGGCTCGGAATGGAAAATGAGCAGTTCTTC.

The CDR3 nucleotides are TGTGCCAGCAGCTCTACAGGGAGGGCCATATATTTT. The encoded protein is CASSSTGRAIYF. The chain uses TRBV7-6 and TRBJ1-3; the D gene is possibly TRBD1 (6 bases). Germline V lookup: CDR1 SGHVS, CDR2 FNYEAQ. The CDR3 runs 12 residues. Trimming pared 4 bases from V and 11 bases from J, leaving 12 bases between.

This chain connects TRBV5-4 to TRBJ1-2, with 8 bases lining up with TRBD1. The germline V gene encodes CDR1 SGHNT and CDR2 YYREEE (reference sequence). Trimming at V came to 0 bases and at J to 6 bases, leaving 4 bases not matched to a gene. The CDR3 has 14 residues. In DNA form, the CDR3 reads TGTGCCAGCAGCTTGGCGGACAGGGTTGATGGCTACACCTTC. It yields the protein CASSLADRVDGYTF.

This clonotype showed up many times. The rearrangement links TRBV6-2 or TRBV6-3 to TRBJ2-1; the match to TRBD2 covers 10 bases. This CDR3 is built from 15 residues. Trimming removed 6 bases from V and 7 bases from J; junction bases left unmatched: 9. The germline gives CDR1 MNHEY, CDR2 SVGEGT. The CDR3, as DNA: TGTGCCAGCAGGCACAGCGGGGGGGACTTGAATGAGCAGTTCTTC. Protein sequence: CASRHSGGDLNEQFF.

This clonotype was seen ten or more times. V and J are TRBV7-8 and TRBJ1-5; D is unclear. Trimming removed 2 bases at V and 5 bases at J, with 7 bases between. The CDR3 has 13 residues. Germline CDR1 is SGHVS and CDR2 is FQNEAQ. The CDR3 DNA reads as TGTGCCAGCAGCTTATTTCGGGATCAGCCCCAGCATTTT. Amino acid sequence: CASSLFRDQPQHF.

This clonotype was detected ten times or more. DNA for the CDR3: TGTGCCAGCAGCTTAAGACTAGCGGGGGGGAAGACCCAGTACTTC. Translation gives CASSLRLAGGKTQYF. This sequence joins TRBV7-2 and TRBJ2-5; 14 bases match TRBD2. This CDR3 contains 15 residues. V lost 2 bases and J lost 6; bases outside the gene matches: 2. Per the germline V gene, CDR1 is SGHTA and CDR2 is FQGNSA.

The gene calls are TRBV19 and TRBJ2-3, with 8 positions matching TRBD1. Germline V gene data show CDR1 as LNHDA and CDR2 as SQIVND (reference sequence). This CDR3 region has 13 residues. Trimming cost V 10 bases and J 4 bases; bases outside gene matches: 7. CDR3 bases: TGTGCCACCGGACAGGGATCTGCAGATACGCAGTATTTT. This gives the protein CATGQGSADTQYF.

In this sample, this clonotype turned up many times. The V call is TRBV6-1, the J call TRBJ2-2, with D uncertain. The CDR3 has 13 amino acids. Germline V gene data show CDR1 as MNHNS and CDR2 as SASEGT. Trimming cost V 5 bases and J 5 bases, with 9 bases left between them. For the CDR3, the DNA is TGTGCCAGCAGTCCTCGCCCTACCGGGGAGCTGTTTTTT. The encoded protein is CASSPRPTGELFF.